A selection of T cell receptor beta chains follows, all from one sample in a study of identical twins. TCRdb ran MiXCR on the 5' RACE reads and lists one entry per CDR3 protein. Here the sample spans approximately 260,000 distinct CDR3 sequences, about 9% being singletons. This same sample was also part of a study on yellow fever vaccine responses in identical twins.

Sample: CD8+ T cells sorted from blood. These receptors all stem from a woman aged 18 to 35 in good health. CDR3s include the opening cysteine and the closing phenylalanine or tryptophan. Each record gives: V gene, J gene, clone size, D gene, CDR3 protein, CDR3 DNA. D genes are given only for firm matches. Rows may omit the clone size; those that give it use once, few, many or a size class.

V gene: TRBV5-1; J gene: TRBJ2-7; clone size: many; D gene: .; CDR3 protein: CASSIAYWSSYEQYF; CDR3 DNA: TGCGCCAGCAGCATAGCCTACTGGAGCTCCTACGAGCAGTACTTC
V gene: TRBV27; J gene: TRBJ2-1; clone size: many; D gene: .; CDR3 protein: CASSALLELTYNEQFF; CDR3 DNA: TGTGCCAGCAGTGCCCTACTGGAACTCACTTACAATGAGCAGTTCTTC
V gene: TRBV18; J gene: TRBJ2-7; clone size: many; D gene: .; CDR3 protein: CASSPQVSGGGGAEQYF; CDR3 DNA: TGTGCCAGCTCACCACAAGTTTCGGGAGGAGGGGGAGCCGAGCAGTACTTC
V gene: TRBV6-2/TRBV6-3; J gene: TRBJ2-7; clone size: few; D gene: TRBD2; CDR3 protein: CASSYGMGGYEQYF; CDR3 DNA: TGTGCCAGCAGTTACGGTATGGGGGGGTACGAGCAGTACTTC
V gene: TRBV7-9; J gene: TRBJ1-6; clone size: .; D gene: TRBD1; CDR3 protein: CASSLTDRGPNSPLHF; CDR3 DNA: TGTGCCAGCAGCTTGACAGACAGGGGGCCAAATTCACCCCTCCACTTT
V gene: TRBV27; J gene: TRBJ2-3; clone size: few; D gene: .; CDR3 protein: CASSSSPGTDTQYF; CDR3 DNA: TGTGCCAGCAGTTCATCGCCAGGGACAGATACGCAGTATTTT
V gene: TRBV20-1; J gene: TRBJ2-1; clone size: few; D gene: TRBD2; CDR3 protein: CSARDLLAVGDEQFF; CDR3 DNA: TGCAGTGCTAGAGATCTACTAGCGGTGGGCGATGAGCAGTTCTTC
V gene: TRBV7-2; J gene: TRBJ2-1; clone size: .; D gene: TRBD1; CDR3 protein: CASSLPGQGYNEQFF; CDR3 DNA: TGTGCCAGCAGCCTCCCGGGACAGGGCTACAATGAGCAGTTCTTC
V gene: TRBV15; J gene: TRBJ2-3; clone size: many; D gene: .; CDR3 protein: CATSEKPSTDTQYF; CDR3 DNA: TGTGCCACCAGCGAGAAACCTAGCACAGATACGCAGTATTTT
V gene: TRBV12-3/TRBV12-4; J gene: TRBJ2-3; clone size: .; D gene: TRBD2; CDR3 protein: CALSLNLAALGGTDTQYF; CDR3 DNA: TGTGCCCTCAGTTTAAATCTAGCGGCTCTGGGGGGCACAGATACGCAGTATTTT
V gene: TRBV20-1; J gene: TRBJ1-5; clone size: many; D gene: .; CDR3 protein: CSARSSRGNSNQPQHF; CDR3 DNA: TGCAGTGCTAGAAGTTCTCGGGGGAATAGCAATCAGCCCCAGCATTTT
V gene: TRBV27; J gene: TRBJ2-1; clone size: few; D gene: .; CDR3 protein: CASSLGDVSYNEQFF; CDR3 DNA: TGTGCCAGCAGTTTGGGGGACGTCTCCTACAATGAGCAGTTCTTC
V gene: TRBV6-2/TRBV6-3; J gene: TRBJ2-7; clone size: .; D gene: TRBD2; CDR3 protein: CASSPAGESYEQYF; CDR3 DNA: TGTGCCAGCAGTCCCGCGGGAGAGTCCTACGAGCAGTACTTC
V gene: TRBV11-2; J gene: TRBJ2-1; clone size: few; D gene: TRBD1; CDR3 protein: CASSPGTAVVDNEQFF; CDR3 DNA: TGTGCCAGCAGCCCCGGGACAGCTGTGGTGGACAATGAGCAGTTCTTC
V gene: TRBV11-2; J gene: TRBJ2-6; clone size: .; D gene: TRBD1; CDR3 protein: CASSLVWDREDNVLTF; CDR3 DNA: TGTGCCAGCAGCTTAGTGTGGGACAGGGAGGACAACGTCCTGACTTTC
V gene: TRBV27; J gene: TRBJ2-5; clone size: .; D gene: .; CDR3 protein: CASSQYRGNQETQYF; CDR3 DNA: TGTGCCAGCAGTCAATATCGGGGAAACCAAGAGACCCAGTACTTC
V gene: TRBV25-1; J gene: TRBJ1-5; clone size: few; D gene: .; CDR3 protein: CASSDSVGDQPQHF; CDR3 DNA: TGTGCCAGCAGCGACAGCGTCGGGGATCAGCCCCAGCATTTT
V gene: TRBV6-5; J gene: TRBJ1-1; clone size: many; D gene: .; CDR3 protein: CASSYPTAGYTEAFF; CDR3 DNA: TGTGCCAGCAGTTACCCGACCGCGGGGTACACTGAAGCTTTCTTT
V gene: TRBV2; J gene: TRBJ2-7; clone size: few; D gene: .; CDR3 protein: CASVGRVGEQYF; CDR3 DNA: TGTGCCAGTGTGGGTAGGGTGGGCGAGCAGTACTTC
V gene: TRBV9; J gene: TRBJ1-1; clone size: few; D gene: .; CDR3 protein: CASSAEAGLKSNTEAFF; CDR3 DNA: TGTGCCAGCAGCGCGGAGGCAGGACTCAAATCGAACACTGAAGCTTTCTTT
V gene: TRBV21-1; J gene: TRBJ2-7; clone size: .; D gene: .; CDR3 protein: CASSILGSLSYEQYF; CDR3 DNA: TGTGCCAGCAGCATACTAGGGTCTTTATCCTACGAGCAGTACTTC
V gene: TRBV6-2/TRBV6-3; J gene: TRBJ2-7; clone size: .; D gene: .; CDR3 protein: CASSSIAEHSYEQYF; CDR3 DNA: TGTGCCAGCAGTTCTATAGCGGAACACTCCTACGAGCAGTACTTC
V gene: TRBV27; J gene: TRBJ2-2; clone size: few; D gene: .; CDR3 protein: CASSHWETNTGELFF; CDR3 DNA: TGTGCCAGCAGTCATTGGGAGACCAACACCGGGGAGCTGTTTTTT
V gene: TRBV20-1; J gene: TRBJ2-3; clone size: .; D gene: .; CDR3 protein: CSASSRRSGPTDTQYF; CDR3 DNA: TGCAGTGCTAGTAGTAGAAGGAGCGGCCCCACAGATACGCAGTATTTT
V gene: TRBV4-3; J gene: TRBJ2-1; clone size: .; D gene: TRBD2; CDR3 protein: CASSQGTLREYDYNEQFF; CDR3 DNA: TGCGCCAGCAGCCAAGGGACTCTGCGGGAGTACGACTACAATGAGCAGTTCTTC
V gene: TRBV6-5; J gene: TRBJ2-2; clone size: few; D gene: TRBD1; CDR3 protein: CASSYSNLLGTGLAGELFF; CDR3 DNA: TGTGCCAGCAGTTACTCGAATCTGCTGGGGACAGGGCTCGCCGGGGAGCTGTTTTTT
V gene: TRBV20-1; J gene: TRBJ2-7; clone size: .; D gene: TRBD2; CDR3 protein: CSARDLKPFGTSGAYEQYF; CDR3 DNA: TGCAGTGCTAGGGACTTAAAACCATTCGGGACTAGCGGGGCCTACGAGCAGTACTTC
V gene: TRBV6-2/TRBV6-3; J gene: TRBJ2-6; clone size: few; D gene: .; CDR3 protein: CASSYFRISGANVLTF; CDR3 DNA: TGTGCCAGCAGTTACTTTCGGATCTCTGGGGCCAACGTCCTGACTTTC
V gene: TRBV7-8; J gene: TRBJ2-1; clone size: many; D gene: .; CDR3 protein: CASSTVFEQFF; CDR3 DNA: TGTGCCAGCAGCACAGTTTTTGAGCAGTTCTTC
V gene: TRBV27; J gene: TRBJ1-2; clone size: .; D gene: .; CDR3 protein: CASSLYGYYGYTF; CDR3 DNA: TGTGCCAGCAGTTTATATGGGTACTATGGCTACACCTTC
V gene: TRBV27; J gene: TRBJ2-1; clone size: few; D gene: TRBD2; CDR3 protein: CASSRAGDDYNEQFF; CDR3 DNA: TGTGCCAGCAGCCGAGCGGGGGACGACTACAATGAGCAGTTCTTC
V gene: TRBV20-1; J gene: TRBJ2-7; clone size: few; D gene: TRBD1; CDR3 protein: CSASEIQGAFYEQYF; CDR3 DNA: TGCAGTGCTAGTGAGATCCAGGGGGCATTTTACGAGCAGTACTTC
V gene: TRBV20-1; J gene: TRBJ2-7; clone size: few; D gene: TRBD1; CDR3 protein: CSARDLWGQADHEQYF; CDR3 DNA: TGCAGTGCTAGAGATCTGTGGGGACAGGCAGACCACGAGCAGTACTTC
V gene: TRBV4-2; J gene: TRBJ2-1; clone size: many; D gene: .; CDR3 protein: CASSQGDYNEQFF; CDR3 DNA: TGTGCCAGCAGCCAAGGTGATTACAATGAGCAGTTCTTC
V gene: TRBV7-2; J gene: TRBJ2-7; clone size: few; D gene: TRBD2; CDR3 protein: CASSLVAGGFSYEQYF; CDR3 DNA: TGTGCCAGCAGCTTAGTAGCGGGGGGATTCTCCTACGAGCAGTACTTC
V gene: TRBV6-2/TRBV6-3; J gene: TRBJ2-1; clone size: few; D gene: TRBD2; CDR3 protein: CASSPGTSGRNEQFF; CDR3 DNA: TGTGCCAGCAGTCCCGGGACTAGCGGGAGAAATGAGCAGTTCTTC
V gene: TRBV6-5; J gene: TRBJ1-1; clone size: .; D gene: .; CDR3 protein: CASSYGGENAFF; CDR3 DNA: TGTGCCAGCAGCTATGGGGGGGAAAACGCTTTCTTT